Listed below are T cell receptor beta chains from one sample, sequenced in a study of blood T cell repertoires in COVID-19. Libraries were prepared by immunoSEQ multiplex PCR; TCRdb keeps only in-frame clonotypes and omits some of them. Among 200,000 to 250,000 clones listed, approximately 86% were seen once. Sequencing was performed on peripheral blood. Receptors originate from a woman aged 80 or over with active or convalescent COVID-19. The CDR3 runs from the conserved cysteine through the conserved F or W. A D gene is named only where the DNA matches it firmly. Not every row has a clone size; where given, it reads once, few, many or a size class.

V	J	length	size	D	CDR3	DNA
TRBV28	TRBJ1-1	18	.	.	CASSFPSKGSSMNTEAFF	TGTGCCAGCAGTTTTCCGTCCAAGGGGTCATCTATGAACACTGAAGCTTTCTTT
TRBV18	TRBJ2-1	16	.	.	CASSPASGGPYNEQFF	TGTGCCAGCTCACCTGCGAGCGGAGGCCCCTACAATGAGCAGTTCTTC
TRBV3-1/TRBV3-2	TRBJ1-4	16	.	TRBD1	CASSQVTGGTNEKLFF	TGTGCCAGCAGCCAAGTGACAGGGGGCACTAATGAAAAACTGTTTTTT
TRBV11-2	TRBJ2-7	17	.	TRBD2	CASSLGVGAGVAYEQYF	TGTGCCAGCAGCTTAGGAGTCGGGGCGGGAGTCGCCTACGAGCAGTACTTC
TRBV18	TRBJ2-2	15	few	TRBD2	CASSPSSGTVGELFF	TGTGCCAGCTCACCATCTAGCGGGACCGTCGGGGAGCTGTTTTTT
TRBV2	TRBJ2-3	14	.	TRBD2	CASSDREGTDTQYF	TGTGCCAGCAGTGACAGGGAGGGTACAGATACGCAGTATTTT
TRBV28	TRBJ2-7	14	.	TRBD2	CASSRTSRSGEQYF	TGTGCCAGCAGCAGGACTAGTCGGTCGGGCGAGCAGTACTTC
TRBV27	TRBJ1-2	13	few	.	CASSLQPGYGYTF	TGTGCCAGCAGTTTACAGCCAGGCTATGGCTACACCTTC
TRBV18	TRBJ2-1	16	.	TRBD2	CASSPQTSGFYNEQFF	TGTGCCAGCTCACCACAGACTAGCGGTTTCTACAATGAGCAGTTCTTC
TRBV7-8	TRBJ2-5	15	.	TRBD2	CASSPSGGARETQYF	TGTGCCAGCAGCCCTAGCGGGGGGGCCCGAGAGACCCAGTACTTC
TRBV30	TRBJ1-3	16	.	.	CAWSPPLAGAGNTIYF	TGTGCCTGGAGTCCACCCTTAGCGGGGGCAGGGAACACCATATATTTT
TRBV19	TRBJ1-2	12	.	.	CASSISGSGYTF	TGTGCCAGTAGTATCTCAGGGTCCGGCTACACCTTC
TRBV28	TRBJ2-7	15	.	TRBD2	CASSPAAAGGYEQYF	TGTGCCAGCAGTCCCGCGGCAGCGGGAGGCTACGAGCAGTACTTC
TRBV12-5	TRBJ2-3	17	.	.	CASGLDEGLDPADTQYF	TGTGCTAGTGGTTTGGATGAGGGCCTTGACCCCGCAGATACGCAGTATTTT
TRBV4-1	TRBJ1-6	16	.	.	CASSQGRNSYNSPLHF	TGCGCCAGCAGCCAAGGTCGTAACAGCTATAATTCACCCCTCCACTTT
TRBV4-2	TRBJ1-5	15	.	.	CASSQERQGGQPQHF	TGTGCCAGCAGCCAAGAGAGGCAGGGTGGTCAGCCCCAGCATTTT
TRBV19	TRBJ1-1	14	.	TRBD1	CASILGGKGTEAFF	TGTGCCAGTATCCTAGGGGGCAAGGGCACTGAAGCTTTCTTT
TRBV2	TRBJ1-5	15	few	TRBD1	CASSADRGGNQPQHF	TGTGCCAGCAGCGCTGACAGGGGTGGCAATCAGCCCCAGCATTTT
TRBV6-4	TRBJ2-1	12	.	.	CASRSPGSEQFF	TGTGCCAGCAGATCACCGGGGTCTGAGCAGTTCTTC
TRBV10-3	TRBJ1-3	16	.	TRBD1	CAISESIGQGADTIYF	TGTGCCATCAGTGAGTCGATTGGACAGGGGGCTGACACCATATATTTT
TRBV5-5	TRBJ2-3	17	.	TRBD2	CASSPLTSGSVTDTQYF	TGTGCCAGCAGCCCTCTTACTAGCGGGAGTGTTACAGATACGCAGTATTTT
TRBV5-5	TRBJ1-4	16	few	TRBD1	CASGIRQGRSGEKLFF	TGTGCCAGCGGAATAAGACAGGGGAGGTCCGGTGAAAAACTGTTTTTT